The rows below give T cell receptor beta chains drawn from one sample of a study of cytomegalovirus exposure and HLA in healthy donors. The repertoire was sequenced with immunoSEQ multiplex PCR; TCRdb's copy has only in-frame clones and lacks some. This table holds some 200,000 clones, more than 75% found once. Sequencing input: PBMCs. These receptor sequences come from a woman between 45 and 60 years old in good health and CMV-seropositive. Each CDR3 is given with its conserved first and last residue. D genes are given only for firm matches. Clone size is not always given. Where it is, it says once, few, many or a class for expanded clones.

>NA|NA|TRBV6-5|TRBJ1-1
CASSYSPNREAFF
TGTGCCAGCAGTTACTCCCCAAACAGGGAGGCTTTCTTT
>NA|NA|TRBV5-4|TRBJ2-5
CASSLGGQGAGRVETQYF
TGTGCCAGCAGCTTGGGTGGTCAGGGGGCAGGGAGGGTGGAGACCCAGTACTTC
>TRBD1|NA|TRBV9|TRBJ1-6
CASSGTGGGNSPLHF
TGTGCCAGCAGCGGAACAGGGGGAGGAAATTCACCCCTCCACTTT
>NA|few|TRBV27|TRBJ2-1
CASSSLDRQALSYFF
TGTGCCAGCAGTTCCCTCGACCGACAGGCCCTTTCGTATTTCTTC
>TRBD2|NA|TRBV5-1|TRBJ2-1
CASSLKGLAGGYEQFF
TGCGCCAGCAGCTTGAAAGGTCTAGCGGGGGGGTATGAGCAGTTCTTC
>NA|NA|TRBV11-3|TRBJ1-1
CASSLQGNTEAFF
TGTGCCAGCAGCTTACAGGGTAACACTGAAGCTTTCTTT
>TRBD1|NA|TRBV4-1|TRBJ2-2
CASSGRRGRGRTGELFF
TGCGCCAGCAGCGGCCGAAGGGGCAGGGGGCGTACCGGGGAGCTGTTTTTT
>NA|NA|TRBV7-9|TRBJ2-5
CASSQIGQSQETQYF
TGTGCCAGCAGCCAGATTGGGCAGTCCCAAGAGACCCAGTACTTC
>TRBD1|once|TRBV7-2|TRBJ1-6
CASSPAGGGNSPLHF
TGTGCCAGCAGCCCGGCAGGGGGCGGTAATTCACCCCTCCACTTT
>NA|NA|TRBV5-4|TRBJ2-3
CASSPSGDTQYF
TGTGCCAGCAGCCCCTCGGGGGATACGCAGTATTTT
>NA|NA|TRBV21-1|TRBJ1-6
CASSKPRFNSPLHF
TGTGCCAGCAGCAAACCCAGGTTTAATTCACCCCTCCACTTT
>TRBD2|NA|TRBV2|TRBJ2-5
CASSENSPAGGLETQYF
TGTGCCAGCAGTGAGAATAGTCCAGCGGGGGGGCTGGAGACCCAGTACTTC
>TRBD2|NA|TRBV5-4|TRBJ2-3
CASSFGSGGENTQYF
TGTGCCAGCAGCTTCGGTAGCGGGGGGGAGAATACGCAGTATTTT
>NA|once|TRBV5-1|TRBJ2-7
CASSQTDTYEQYF
TGCGCCAGCAGCCAAACAGATACCTACGAGCAGTACTTC
>TRBD1|NA|TRBV6-6|TRBJ1-2
CASSRDRGYGYTF
TGTGCCAGCAGTCGGGACAGGGGTTATGGCTACACCTTC
>NA|NA|TRBV19|TRBJ1-6
CASSIDHRQGNSPLHF
TGTGCCAGTAGTATAGATCATCGGCAGGGGAATTCACCCCTCCACTTT
>NA|NA|TRBV7-9|TRBJ2-6
CSSSRNTRGANVLTF
TGTTCCAGCAGCCGCAACACCAGAGGGGCCAACGTCCTGACTTTC
>NA|NA|TRBV10-3|TRBJ1-5
CASSYTRARENQPQHF
TGTGCCAGCAGTTACACTCGAGCCCGGGAAAATCAGCCCCAGCATTTT
>TRBD2|NA|TRBV5-1|TRBJ2-7
CASSLGRLAGAYEQYF
TGCGCCAGCAGCTTGGGGAGACTAGCGGGGGCCTACGAGCAGTACTTC
>TRBD2|NA|TRBV13|TRBJ2-3
CASSLGPAGVADTQYF
TGTGCCAGCAGCTTAGGCCCAGCGGGGGTGGCAGATACGCAGTATTTT